This T cell receptor (beta chain) stems from a study of blood T cell repertoires in COVID-19. The wider study: The samples span acute and convalescent COVID-19 from the United States, Italy and Spain. From T cells, B-cell-depleted T cells, or PBMCs came the material, which was cDNA or gDNA.

CDR1 is SEHNR, CDR2 FQNEAQ, per germline (reference sequence). The V end was cut by 5 bases, the J end by 2 bases, with 19 bases between. The CDR3 contains 17 residues. Repertoires were generated with immunoSEQ multiplex PCR, while TCRdb's copy carries only in-frame clones and drops some. The sample includes about 370,000 clones, roughly nine tenths of them seen just once. Those who participated ranged in age from roughly 18 to 100 years and resided in about two dozen US areas. Categorization into cohorts depended on clinical history that participants reported. This rearrangement joins TRBV7-9 to TRBJ1-3; D is perhaps TRBD1 (5 bases). Sample: PBMCs or T cells enriched from blood (not recorded which). The TCR sequence derives from a man younger than 35 who had recovered from COVID-19. The CDR3 protein is CASSLPIGTFTGNTIYF. CDR3 nucleotide sequence: TGTGCCAGCAGCCTCCCCATCGGGACTTTCACTGGAAACACCATATATTTT.